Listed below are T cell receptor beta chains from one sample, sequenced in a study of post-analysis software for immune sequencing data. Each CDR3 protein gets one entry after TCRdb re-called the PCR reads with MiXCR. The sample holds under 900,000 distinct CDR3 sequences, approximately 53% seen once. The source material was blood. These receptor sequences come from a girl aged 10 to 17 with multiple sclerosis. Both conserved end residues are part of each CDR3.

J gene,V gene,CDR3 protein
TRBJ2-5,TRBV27,CASSPWADQETQYF
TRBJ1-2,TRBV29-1,CSVERGASNGYTF
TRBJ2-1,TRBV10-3,CAISESVGGGWDEQFF
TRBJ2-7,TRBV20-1,CSARASGSTYEQYF
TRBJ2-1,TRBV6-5,CASSYDLASGSSYNEQFF
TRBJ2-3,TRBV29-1,CSVGDTWDAQYF
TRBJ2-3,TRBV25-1,CASSEPSGLSTDTQYF
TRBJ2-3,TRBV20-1,CSARIPGPSTDTQYF
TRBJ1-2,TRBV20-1,CSATSQGRYGYTF
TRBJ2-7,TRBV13,CASSPLPTYEQYF
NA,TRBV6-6,CASSYSSAWTGTYEQYF
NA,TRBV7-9,CASSLRGGFVDIQYF
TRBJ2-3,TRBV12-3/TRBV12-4,CASSLVGGRADTQYF
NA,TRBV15,CATSRVEGGQETQYF
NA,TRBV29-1,CSVERGTHDTGVYEQYF
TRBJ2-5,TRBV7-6,CASSSQSTASRETQYF
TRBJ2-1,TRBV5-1,CASGGEGSYNEQFF
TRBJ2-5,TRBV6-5,CASSYGRSAQYF
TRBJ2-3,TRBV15,CATSRGQGGTDTQYF
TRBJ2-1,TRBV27,CASRGTSGSIYEQFF
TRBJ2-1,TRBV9,CASSVAPGASSSYNEQFF
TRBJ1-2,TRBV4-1,CASSQDRTGGSNYGYTF
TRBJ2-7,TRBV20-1,CSLIRDRSSYEQYF
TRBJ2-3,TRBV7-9,CASSRLAGDTDTQYF
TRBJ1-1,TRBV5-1,CASRSRGSHGTEAFF
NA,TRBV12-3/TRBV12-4,CASSKRESGEQYF
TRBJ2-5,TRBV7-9,CASSPSTGTRVETQYF